What follows are 18 T cell receptor beta chains derived from one specimen sequenced in a study of blood T cell repertoires in COVID-19. Profiled with immunoSEQ multiplex PCR; TCRdb holds only in-frame clones, not every one. The sample shows roughly 280,000 clones, around 88% of them seen only once. Sample: peripheral blood. Source of these receptors: a man aged 25-40 years with active or convalescent COVID-19.

V and J are TRBV29-1 and TRBJ2-3; 13 positions match TRBD2. The J segment lost 1 base and the V segment lost 4 bases, leaving 5 bases of the junction unmatched. This CDR3 has 16 amino acids. CDR1 is SQVTM and CDR2 is ANQGSEA in the germline V gene. CDR3 bases: TGCAGCGTTGGACTAGCGGGGGGACAAGGCACAGATACGCAGTATTTT. Amino acids: CSVGLAGGQGTDTQYF.

The chain has TRBV19 and TRBJ2-1; TRBD2 matches 9 bases. This CDR3 has 15 residues. From germline, CDR1 is LNHDA and CDR2 SQIVND (reference sequence). V dropped 5 bases and J dropped 0; count of bases not matched to a gene: 2. CDR3 amino acids: CASSLSGGSYNEQFF. The CDR3 DNA sequence: TGTGCCAGTAGTCTTAGCGGGGGCTCCTACAATGAGCAGTTCTTC.

The CDR3 sequence is CASSPTAATGVNEQFF. The DNA of the CDR3 is TGTGCCAGCAGCCCCACAGCGGCGACGGGGGTCAATGAGCAGTTCTTC. The chain couples TRBV5-4 to TRBJ2-1, with D possibly matching TRBD2 (6 bases). This CDR3 region has 16 residues. V lost 4 bases, J lost 6 bases, and 20 bases lay in between. Germline V gene data show CDR1 as SGHNT and CDR2 as YYREEE (reference sequence).

The chain couples TRBV5-8 to TRBJ1-3; 7 bases line up with TRBD1. Germline V gives CDR1 SGHTS, CDR2 YDEGEE. This CDR3 comprises 17 residues. Trimming removed 0 bases from V and 1 base from J; junction bases left unmatched: 7. The CDR3 nucleotides are TGTGCCAGCAGCTTGGTGGTTGGGACAGAGTCTGGAAACACCATATATTTT. It yields the protein CASSLVVGTESGNTIYF. The full variable domain, its missing parts supplied by reference TRBV5-8 and TRBJ1-3, is EAGVTQSPTHLIKTRGQQATLRCSPISGHTSVYWYQQALGLGLQFLLWYDEGEERNRGNFPPRFSGRQFPNYSSELNVNALELEDSALYLCASSLVVGTESGNTIYFGEGSWLTVV.

DNA for the CDR3: TGTGCCAGCAGTTCCCGGGGGGCTTACGAGCAGTACTTC. Its translation: CASSSRGAYEQYF. The chain uses TRBV6-5 and TRBJ2-7; perhaps TRBD2 as D (7 bases). This CDR3 has 13 amino acids. Germline V gene data show CDR1 as MNHEY and CDR2 as SVGAGI. The V end was cut by 4 bases, the J end by 4 bases, with 11 bases between.

V is TRBV7-2 and J is TRBJ2-1; D is perhaps TRBD2 (6 bases). Germline V gene sequence: CDR1 SGHTA, CDR2 FQGNSA. The CDR3 covers 11 residues. V lost 5 bases and J 12 bases, leaving 11 bases between the germline ends. The CDR3 protein is CASSARGGQFF. The CDR3 DNA reads as TGTGCCAGCAGCGCGCGGGGAGGGCAGTTCTTC.

V usage is TRBV5-4 and J usage is TRBJ2-7; 13 bases are a match to TRBD2. Germline CDR1 SGHNT, CDR2 YYREEE (reference sequence). CDR3 length: 15 residues. V was clipped by 4 bases and J by 2 bases; unmatched bases: 3. CDR3 loop: CASSEGLAGTYEQYF. The CDR3 DNA reads TGTGCCAGCAGCGAGGGACTAGCGGGAACCTACGAGCAGTACTTC. The variable domain in full, with the rest retrieved from reference TRBV5-4 and TRBJ2-7, is ETGVTQSPTHLIKTRGQQVTLRCSSQSGHNTVSWYQQALGQGPQFIFQYYREEENGRGNFPPRFSGLQFPNYSSELNVNALELDDSALYLCASSEGLAGTYEQYFGPGTRLTVT.

This clone was detected a few times. V and J are TRBV21-1 and TRBJ2-7; the table calls TRBD2, which could not be checked here. TRBV21-1 is a listed pseudogene. The CDR3 spans 18 residues. The CDR3 nucleotides read TGTGCCAGCACTTTCCGGACTAGCGGGGGCTCCCCCTCCTACGAGCAGTACTTC. Residues: CASTFRTSGGSPSYEQYF.

In this sample, this clone turned up a few times. V and J are TRBV3-1 (or the pseudogene TRBV3-2) and TRBJ1-1; D is possibly TRBD1 (5 bases). Germline CDR1 reads LGHDT; CDR2 reads YNNKEL (reference sequence). V was pared by 1 base and J by 0 bases, with 9 bases between. This CDR3 is 15 amino acids long. CDR3 protein: CASSQVVGVNTEAFF. CDR3 nucleotide sequence: TGTGCCAGCAGCCAAGTCGTAGGGGTGAACACTGAAGCTTTCTTT.

V usage is TRBV4-1 and J usage is TRBJ1-6, with unresolved D. The germline V and J ends were trimmed by 5 bases and 5 bases, with 13 bases remaining between them. Germline loops: CDR1 MGHRA, CDR2 YSYEKL. The CDR3 contains 15 residues. The CDR3 nucleotides are TGCGCCAGCAGCACGGACGGACTAAATAATTCACCCCTCCACTTT. Protein: CASSTDGLNNSPLHF.

The chain couples TRBV7-9 to TRBJ1-4, with D maybe TRBD1 (6 bases). Germline V gene lookup returns CDR1 SEHNR and CDR2 FQNEAQ (reference sequence). The V end lost 5 bases, the J end lost 7 bases, and 14 bases lay between the germline ends. The CDR3 contains 14 residues. CDR3 region: CASSLQGLGEKLFF. The CDR3 nucleotides read TGTGCCAGCAGCCTCCAGGGGCTAGGTGAAAAACTGTTTTTT.

This clone was found once. The chain joins TRBV7-2 to TRBJ2-2; 13 nucleotides line up with TRBD2. This CDR3 has 16 amino acids. With 5 bases clipped from V and 7 bases from J, the junction kept 7 bases outside the gene matches. The germline V gene encodes CDR1 SGHTA and CDR2 FQGNSA. The CDR3 DNA is TGTGCCAGCAGCACTAGGACTAGCGGGGGAGGCGGGGAGCTGTTTTTT. Translating gives CASSTRTSGGGGELFF.

This clone was detected only once. This chain joins TRBV28 and TRBJ1-1, with D tentatively TRBD1 (5 bases). CDR1 and CDR2 (germline): MDHEN, SYDVKM. This CDR3 spans 12 amino acids. Trimming took 7 bases from V and 6 from J, leaving 12 bases between them. The CDR3 DNA sequence: TGTGCCAGCACCCGGGGGGGTTCTGAAGCTTTCTTT. It is translated as CASTRGGSEAFF.

This sequence joins TRBV19 and TRBJ1-1; 10 bases agree with TRBD1. The V segment lost 6 bases and the J segment 0 bases; nucleotides outside the gene matches: 7. Germline CDR1 and CDR2: LNHDA and SQIVND (reference sequence). This CDR3 has 16 residues. DNA for the CDR3: TGTGCCAGTAGCACACGGGACAGGGGAATGAACACTGAAGCTTTCTTT. This gives the protein CASSTRDRGMNTEAFF.

The chain links TRBV13 to TRBJ1-2, with 7 bases matching TRBD1. CDR1 PRHDT and CDR2 FYEKMQ come from the germline V gene (reference sequence). J was trimmed by 4 bases and V by 5 bases; bases with no gene match: 13. CDR3 length equals 16 residues. CDR3 bases: TGTGCCAGCAGCACCGGCCGAGGGGGCATCGGCTATGGCTACACCTTC. Its protein product is CASSTGRGGIGYGYTF.

This chain uses TRBV4-1 with TRBJ1-4; no definite D call. The V end lost 0 bases, the J end lost 7 bases, and 15 bases lay between the germline ends. Germline V gene sequence: CDR1 MGHRA, CDR2 YSYEKL. The length of the CDR3 is 16 residues. The CDR3 nucleotides read TGCGCCAGCAGCCAAGAGCAAATGCGGGTTCGTGAAAAACTGTTTTTT. Translated, it gives CASSQEQMRVREKLFF.

V and J are TRBV3-1 (or the pseudogene TRBV3-2) and TRBJ2-1; 8 nucleotides align to TRBD2. This CDR3 is 16 amino acids long. With V trimmed by 0 bases and J by 3 bases, 4 bases remained unmatched. Germline lookup yields CDR1 LGHDT and CDR2 YNNKEL (reference sequence). CDR3 loop: CASSQDPGLDYNEQFF. The CDR3 DNA follows: TGTGCCAGCAGCCAAGATCCGGGACTAGACTACAATGAGCAGTTCTTC.

This clone came up once. The chain couples TRBV2 to TRBJ2-4, with D uncertain. Germline V gene sequence: CDR1 SNHLY, CDR2 FYNNEI. The CDR3 runs 16 residues. Trimming took off 2 bases at V and 0 bases at J, with 11 bases between the two ends. As DNA, the CDR3 is TGTGCCAGCAGTGAAAGACGAACAGAAGCCAAAAACATTCAGTACTTC. Its translation is CASSERRTEAKNIQYF.